The 6 T cell receptor beta chains given below trace back to one sample, sequenced in a study of graft-versus-host responses after intestinal transplantation. Sequenced by immunoSEQ multiplex PCR; TCRdb stores in-frame clones only, minus some. The table records 95,000 to 110,000 clones, less than 90% of them present only once. No cognate antigen is known for these TCRs. Specimen: unstimulated CD4+ T cells sorted from spleen or lymph node cells, collected before intestinal transplant. The receptors come from a human donor who received an intestinal transplant.

V gene TRBV11-1 combines with J gene TRBJ2-5, with D unclear. V was clipped by 3 bases and J by 1 base, with 6 bases between them. The CDR3 runs 13 residues. Germline CDR1 is SGHAT and CDR2 is FQDESV (reference sequence). Here the CDR3 DNA reads TGTGCCAGCAGCTTTTACAGCCAAGAGACCCAGTACTTC. Translating it yields CASSFYSQETQYF. Full variable domain (outside the CDR3, taken from reference TRBV11-1 and TRBJ2-5): EAEVAQSPRYKITEKSQAVAFWCDPISGHATLYWYRQILGQGPELLVQFQDESVVDDSQLPKDRFSAERLKGVDSTLKIQPAELGDSAMYLCASSFYSQETQYFGPGTRLLVL.

The chain carries TRBV7-9 and TRBJ2-7, with TRBD1 identical over 8 bases. V dropped 1 base and J dropped 7; count of bases not matched to a gene: 6. Germline V gene data show CDR1 as SEHNR and CDR2 as FQNEAQ (reference sequence). The CDR3 covers 14 residues. The CDR3 region is CASSLVAGTGEQYF. The DNA of the CDR3 is TGTGCCAGCAGCTTAGTGGCGGGGACAGGTGAGCAGTACTTC. Full variable domain (missing parts from reference TRBV7-9 and TRBJ2-7): DTGVSQNPRHKITKRGQNVTFRCDPISEHNRLYWYRQTLGQGPEFLTYFQNEAQLEKSRLLSDRFSAERPKGSFSTLEIQRTEQGDSAMYLCASSLVAGTGEQYFGPGTRLTVT.

The chain joins TRBV7-6 to TRBJ1-2; D possibly corresponds to TRBD1 (5 bases). V was clipped by 5 bases and J by 4 bases, with 17 bases between them. The CDR3 spans 15 residues. CDR1 is SGHVS, CDR2 FNYEAQ, per germline. This chain's CDR3 is CASSPRQGWSYGYTF. The CDR3 DNA reads TGTGCCAGCAGCCCCCGGCAGGGATGGTCCTATGGCTACACCTTC.

The rearrangement joins TRBV2 to TRBJ1-6; no clear D gene. The CDR3 length is 13 residues. Germline V gene sequence: CDR1 SNHLY, CDR2 FYNNEI. The ends were cut back, 8 bases at V and 0 bases at J, with 5 bases in the middle. The DNA of the CDR3 is TGTGCCAGCCAGAGCTCCTATAATTCACCCCTCCACTTT. This translates into CASQSSYNSPLHF.

This sequence joins TRBV18 and TRBJ2-7, with D possibly called TRBD1 or TRBD2 (5 bases each). CDR1 is KGHSH, CDR2 LQKENI, per germline. The CDR3 runs 17 residues. V dropped 0 bases and J dropped 1 base, with 16 bases sitting between them. The CDR3 nucleotides read TGTGCCAGCTCACCACCGTTGGGGACGGAATCTTCCTACGAGCAGTACTTC. This gives the protein CASSPPLGTESSYEQYF.

The chain recombines TRBV6-4 with TRBJ2-3, with 13 bases fitting TRBD2. Germline CDR1 is MRHNA and CDR2 is SNTAGT. After removal of 6 bases from V and 4 bases from J, the junction contained 7 bases not matched to a gene. This CDR3 has 16 residues. The CDR3 nucleotides are TGTGCCAGCAGCGACCGGACTAGCGGGGGCTCAGATACGCAGTATTTT. Its translation is CASSDRTSGGSDTQYF.